The TCR beta chain under discussion was sequenced for a study of T cells in localized non-small cell lung cancer. TCRdb's copy holds only in-frame clones and misses some; the assay was immunoSEQ multiplex PCR. The sample yields about 27,000 clones, 75% to 90% seen once. The sequencing here drew on peripheral blood, taken before any cancer treatment. This sequence was found in a woman aged 40-69 years with stage I lung adenocarcinoma.

The CDR3 sequence: CASSLDSGRAGNTIYF. The CDR3 region has the DNA TGTGCCAGCAGCTTAGACTCCGGGCGAGCTGGAAACACCATATATTTT. The chain joins TRBV7-8 to TRBJ1-3, with D unresolved. Germline CDR1 reads SGHVS; CDR2 reads FQNEAQ. CDR3 length equals 16 residues. Trimming stripped 1 base from V and 2 bases from J, with 12 bases between. Full variable domain (rest looked up from reference TRBV7-8 and TRBJ1-3): GAGVSQSPRYKVAKRGQDVALRCDPISGHVSLFWYQQALGQGPEFLTYFQNEAQLDKSGLPSDRFFAERPEGSVSTLKIQRTQQEDSAVYLCASSLDSGRAGNTIYFGEGSWLTVV.